Presented here are 11 T cell receptor beta chains from one specimen sequenced in a study of T cells after yellow fever vaccination. Via MiXCR, TCRdb re-called the 5' RACE reads, giving one row per CDR3 protein. The table has under 550,000 distinct CDR3 sequences, about a fifth seen once. The sequencing used PBMCs, collected 21 days after the first yellow fever vaccination. These receptors were collected from a man younger than 30 who received the YFV17D yellow fever vaccine.

This clonotype has only one observation. The rearrangement links TRBV12-5 to TRBJ2-1; D is possibly TRBD1 or TRBD2 (7 bases each). The CDR3 length is 19 residues. The germline CDR1 and CDR2 sequences are LGHNT and FRNRAP. Trimming removed 0 bases from V and 5 bases from J, with 23 bases in between. CDR3 nucleotide sequence: TGTGCTAGTGGTTTGGTACATGGATGGGGGAGGGGGCTAGACAATGAGCAGTTCTTC. Encoded protein: CASGLVHGWGRGLDNEQFF. The whole variable domain, remainder taken from reference TRBV12-5 and TRBJ2-1, is DARVTQTPRHKVTEMGQEVTMRCQPILGHNTVFWYRQTMMQGLELLAYFRNRAPLDDSGMPKDRFSAEMPDATLATLKIQPSEPRDSAVYFCASGLVHGWGRGLDNEQFFGPGTRLTVL.

This clonotype was observed a few times. This chain links TRBV5-1 with TRBJ2-7; 12 bases fit TRBD1. The CDR3 is made up of 15 amino acids. Germline CDR1 is SGHRS and CDR2 is YFSETQ. With 5 bases clipped from V and 4 bases from J, the junction kept 7 bases outside the gene matches. CDR3 amino acids: CASSTGQGATYEQYF. CDR3 in DNA: TGCGCCAGCAGTACGGGACAGGGGGCGACGTACGAGCAGTACTTC.

This clonotype was found many times. This chain links TRBV5-6 with TRBJ1-2; 7 bases map to TRBD1. This CDR3 has 14 residues. CDR1 SGHDT and CDR2 YYEEEE come from the germline V gene. V gave up 2 bases and J gave up 8 bases; unmatched junction bases: 9. CDR3 sequence: CASSLTDRAAGYTF. CDR3 in DNA: TGTGCCAGCAGCTTAACCGACAGGGCTGCGGGCTACACCTTC.

The chain links TRBV6-1 to TRBJ2-2; the D gene is possibly TRBD1 (6 bases). The CDR3 consists of 14 residues. Per the germline V gene, CDR1 is MNHNS and CDR2 is SASEGT. V gave up 6 bases and J gave up 3 bases, with 11 bases separating them. CDR3 protein: CASRKGDDTGELFF. CDR3 nucleotides: TGTGCCAGCAGAAAGGGGGATGACACCGGGGAGCTGTTTTTT.

The V gene is TRBV7-3, the J gene TRBJ2-3; 11 positions agree with TRBD2. Germline trimming cut 5 bases from V and 5 bases from J; bases unmatched to any gene: 9. Germline V lookup: CDR1 SGHTA, CDR2 FQGTGA. This CDR3 comprises 16 residues. The DNA of the CDR3 is TGTGCCAGCAGCACCAGAACTAGCGGGGGAGTAGATACGCAGTATTTT. Its translation: CASSTRTSGGVDTQYF.

The chain links TRBV24-1 to TRBJ2-3, with TRBD2 matching over 7 bases. In germline, CDR1 is KGHDR, CDR2 SFDVKD. Trimming removed 1 base from V and 3 bases from J; junction bases left unmatched: 6. This CDR3 is 16 amino acids long. DNA of the CDR3: TGTGCCACCAGTGATTTAGCGGGGAGTAGAACAGATACGCAGTATTTT. As protein: CATSDLAGSRTDTQYF.

This clonotype showed up just a few times. This sequence joins TRBV5-1 and TRBJ2-5; 8 bases are a match to TRBD1. The V gene end was trimmed by 6 bases and the J gene end by 4 bases; junction bases not matched to a gene: 11. Germline CDR1 reads SGHRS; CDR2 reads YFSETQ. This CDR3 region has 15 residues. In DNA, the CDR3 is TGCGCCAGCAACAGAGGACAGGGATTGAGAGAGACCCAGTACTTC. It translates to CASNRGQGLRETQYF.

This clonotype turned up a few times. J is TRBJ1-1 and V is TRBV5-4; the D is unclear. V was trimmed by 3 bases and J by 1 base, leaving 10 bases between them. Germline assignment: CDR1 SGHNT and CDR2 YYREEE (reference sequence). The CDR3 extends over 14 amino acids. The CDR3 sequence is CASSYLGENTEAFF. CDR3 nucleotide sequence: TGTGCCAGCAGCTACCTGGGAGAGAACACTGAAGCTTTCTTT.

This clonotype was observed many times. This sequence joins TRBV30 and TRBJ2-3; no firm D call. Between the trimmed V and J ends, which lost 4 bases and 1 base, there was a span of 9 bases. The germline V gene has CDR1 GTSNPN and CDR2 SVGIG (reference sequence). There are 13 residues in the CDR3. The CDR3 coding sequence is TGTGCCTGGATGGGGTCAGGCACAGATACGCAGTATTTT. Protein sequence: CAWMGSGTDTQYF. The variable domain in full, with the rest retrieved from reference TRBV30 and TRBJ2-3, is SQTIHQWPATLVQPVGSPLSLECTVEGTSNPNLYWYRQAAGRGLQLLFYSVGIGQISSEVPQNLSASRPQDRQFILSSKKLLLSDSGFYLCAWMGSGTDTQYFGPGTRLTVL.

The table lists this clonotype with many counts. The chain is built from TRBV7-8 and TRBJ2-1, with D possibly TRBD2 on 6 matching bases. The CDR3 is 15 amino acids. Trimming cost V 5 bases and J 0 bases, with 11 bases left between them. In germline, CDR1 is SGHVS, CDR2 FQNEAQ. CDR3 nucleotide sequence: TGTGCCAGCAGCCCCTGGGGAGGCTCCTACAATGAGCAGTTCTTC. Protein product: CASSPWGGSYNEQFF.

This clonotype has more than one count but fewer than ten. The V gene is TRBV28, the J gene TRBJ1-2, with 12 bases matching TRBD1. The CDR3 is 13 amino acids. Trimming cost V 4 bases and J 11 bases; bases outside gene matches: 5. CDR1 and CDR2 from the germline V gene are MDHEN and SYDVKM. The CDR3 region is CASSSGQGALYTF. The CDR3 nucleotides are TGTGCCAGCAGTTCGGGACAGGGGGCTTTATACACCTTC.